Listed below are T cell receptor beta chains from one sample, sequenced in a study of T cell repertoires in cytomegalovirus infection. TCRdb re-derived calls from the reads in MiXCR, one entry per CDR3 protein. The top ten clones hold around 9.6% of a sample with approximately 490,000 distinct CDR3 sequences, 11% of them seen once. Sequenced material: PBMCs. These receptors were taken from a human donor in good health (CMV status not recorded). Some clones in this sample may be carry-over from other donors' samples. The CDR3 runs from the conserved cysteine through the conserved F or W. Each record gives: clone size, J gene, D gene, V gene, CDR3 length, CDR3 protein, CDR3 DNA. D genes are given only for firm matches. Clone size is stated in some rows and not others, as once, few, many or a class when expanded.

>many|TRBJ2-7|.|TRBV5-1|15
CASSFGPGEEYEQYF
.
>many|TRBJ1-5|.|TRBV12-5|11
CASAFNQPQHF
TGTGCTAGTGCCTTCAATCAGCCCCAGCATTTT
>many|TRBJ2-3|.|TRBV7-8|13
CASSQISEDTQYF
TGTGCCAGCAGCCAAATTAGCGAAGATACGCAGTATTTT
>many|TRBJ1-5|TRBD1|TRBV28|14
CASSTTGVNQPQHF
TGTGCCAGCAGTACGACAGGGGTCAATCAGCCCCAGCATTTT
>many|TRBJ2-7|TRBD2|TRBV7-8|20
CASSPGLAGALVEFAYEQYF
TGTGCCAGCAGCCCAGGACTAGCGGGGGCACTTGTGGAGTTTGCCTACGAGCAGTACTTC
>many|TRBJ1-2|TRBD1|TRBV19|15
CASSFGQGPSYGYTF
TGTGCCAGTAGTTTTGGACAGGGCCCGTCCTATGGCTACACCTTC
>many|TRBJ1-1|.|TRBV12-3/TRBV12-4|14
CASSSLNRVTEAFF
TGTGCCAGCAGTTCGTTAAACAGGGTCACTGAAGCTTTCTTT
>many|TRBJ1-1|.|TRBV7-2|14
CASSLWSLNTEAFF
TGTGCCAGCAGCCTATGGTCCTTGAACACTGAAGCTTTCTTT
>many|TRBJ1-6|.|TRBV4-2|15
CASSQGEQGGSPLHF
TGTGCCAGCAGCCAAGGGGAACAGGGAGGGTCACCCCTCCACTTT
>many|TRBJ2-1|TRBD2|TRBV2|17
CASRVTGTSGGYNEQFF
TGTGCCAGCAGGGTAACCGGGACTAGCGGGGGCTACAATGAGCAGTTCTTC
>many|TRBJ2-7|.|TRBV7-2|14
CASSLDGRGGEQYF
TGTGCCAGCAGCTTAGACGGCAGGGGTGGGGAGCAGTACTTC
>few|TRBJ1-1|.|TRBV6-1|15
CASSEAGAKNTEAFF
TGTGCCAGCAGTGAAGCAGGGGCGAAGAACACTGAAGCTTTCTTT
>many|TRBJ2-1|TRBD2|TRBV6-1|17
CASKTGLAGAFYNEQFF
TGTGCCAGCAAAACGGGGCTAGCGGGAGCCTTCTACAATGAGCAGTTCTTC
>many|TRBJ2-7|TRBD2|TRBV28|15
CASSILGTSGYEQYF
TGTGCCAGCAGTATATTAGGGACTAGCGGCTACGAGCAGTACTTC
>few|TRBJ2-3|TRBD2|TRBV5-4|15
CASTFSGGPPNTQYF
TGTGCCAGCACCTTTAGCGGGGGCCCCCCTAATACGCAGTATTTT
>many|TRBJ2-3|.|TRBV6-1|13
CASSSVMFDTQYF
TGTGCCAGCAGCTCCGTCATGTTCGATACGCAGTATTTT
>.|TRBJ2-3|.|TRBV10-3|15
CAISEFRGPTDTQYF
TGTGCCATCAGTGAGTTCCGGGGGCCTACAGATACGCAGTATTTT
>many|TRBJ1-1|.|TRBV20-1|13
CSARRQEGTEAFF
TGCAGTGCTAGGAGGCAGGAAGGGACTGAAGCTTTCTTT
>many|TRBJ2-2|.|TRBV24-1|14
CATSDPQLTGELFF
TGTGCCACCAGTGACCCCCAGCTTACCGGGGAGCTGTTTTTT
>many|TRBJ2-1|TRBD2|TRBV7-3|17
CASSFTPGGYRDNEQFF
TGTGCCAGCAGCTTCACCCCGGGAGGGTATCGGGACAATGAGCAGTTCTTC
>many|TRBJ2-1|.|TRBV7-8|15
CASSHPGLTYNEQFF
TGTGCCAGCAGCCATCCGGGACTCACCTACAATGAGCAGTTCTTC
>few|TRBJ1-1|.|TRBV19|14
CASRRVRGGTEAFF
TGTGCCAGTAGGCGCGTCAGGGGAGGGACTGAAGCTTTCTTT
>many|TRBJ2-7|.|TRBV12-3/TRBV12-4|14
CASSPPLRDGEQYF
TGTGCCAGCAGTCCCCCCCTTCGGGACGGCGAGCAGTACTTC
>many|TRBJ2-3|.|TRBV12-3/TRBV12-4|16
CASRIQQGTSTDTQYF
TGTGCCAGCAGAATACAGCAAGGTACAAGCACAGATACGCAGTATTTT
>many|TRBJ1-4|.|TRBV12-3/TRBV12-4|13
CASLTSLNEKLFF
TGTGCCAGCTTGACCAGCCTTAATGAAAAACTGTTTTTT
>.|TRBJ2-5|TRBD1|TRBV20-1|16
CSARSPGTGGEETQYF
TGCAGTGCTAGATCCCCCGGGACAGGGGGCGAGGAGACCCAGTACTTC
>.|TRBJ1-2|.|TRBV5-1|13
CASSRDMGYGYTF
TGCGCCAGCAGCCGGGACATGGGCTATGGCTACACCTTC
>.|TRBJ2-7|.|TRBV6-1|14
CASSPEQGGLEQYF
TGTGCCAGCAGCCCCGAGCAGGGGGGTTTAGAGCAGTACTTC
>.|TRBJ2-5|TRBD2|TRBV2|14
CASGRTSGSETQYF
TGTGCCAGCGGGCGGACTAGCGGGTCTGAGACCCAGTACTTC
>many|TRBJ2-2|TRBD2|TRBV7-6|16
CASSFSGRESTGELFF
TGTGCCAGCAGCTTTAGCGGGAGGGAGAGCACCGGGGAGCTGTTTTTT
>many|TRBJ2-1|.|TRBV6-5|18
CASSYFPPQLVPYNEQFF
TGTGCCAGCAGTTACTTCCCTCCTCAGTTAGTGCCCTACAATGAGCAGTTCTTC
>many|TRBJ1-2|.|TRBV10-3|15
CAISEDRATNYGYTF
TGTGCCATCAGTGAAGACAGAGCTACTAACTATGGCTACACCTTC
>many|TRBJ2-1|TRBD2|TRBV6-6|18
CASSYPPSYGEGYNEQFF
TGTGCCAGCAGTTACCCCCCCTCCTACGGGGAGGGCTACAATGAGCAGTTCTTC
>.|TRBJ2-5|TRBD2|TRBV14|18
CASSQDETSSGSLGAQYF
TGTGCCAGCAGCCAAGATGAAACCTCTAGCGGGAGTCTCGGGGCCCAGTACTTC
>many|TRBJ1-4|.|TRBV7-2|13
CASSFGPNEKLFF
TGTGCCAGCAGCTTTGGGCCGAATGAAAAACTGTTTTTT
>many|TRBJ2-1|.|TRBV15|15
CATSRVTGPYNEQFF
TGTGCCACCAGCAGAGTTACAGGCCCCTACAATGAGCAGTTCTTC
>.|TRBJ2-7|.|TRBV7-9|14
CASSPLGGFSEQYF
TGTGCCAGCAGCCCCCTGGGGGGTTTTAGCGAGCAGTACTTC
>.|TRBJ1-5|.|TRBV19|12
CASSPHGQPQHF
TGTGCCAGTAGTCCACACGGTCAGCCCCAGCATTTT
>.|TRBJ2-7|.|TRBV7-3|13
CASSPGSDWEQYF
TGTGCCAGCAGCCCAGGGAGCGACTGGGAGCAGTACTTC
>few|TRBJ2-1|TRBD1|TRBV27|18
CASSPWTGNLATYNEQFF
TGTGCCAGCAGTCCATGGACAGGGAACTTGGCCACCTACAATGAGCAGTTCTTC
>many|TRBJ1-4|.|TRBV6-6|14
CASKTGTTNEKLFF
TGTGCCAGCAAGACAGGCACAACTAATGAAAAACTGTTTTTT
>many|TRBJ1-6|.|TRBV7-2|15
CASSFGQRSGSPLHF
TGTGCCAGCAGCTTCGGACAGCGGTCTGGGTCACCCCTCCACTTT
>many|TRBJ2-7|.|TRBV18|16
CASSPFLARGAYEQYF
TGTGCCAGCTCACCATTCCTCGCCAGGGGAGCGTACGAGCAGTACTTC
>.|TRBJ2-5|.|TRBV3-1|13
CASSQIVEETQYF
TGTGCCAGCAGCCAAATTGTCGAAGAGACCCAGTACTTC
>many|TRBJ1-1|TRBD1|TRBV15|14
CATSIQGARAEAFF
TGTGCCACCAGCATACAGGGGGCTAGGGCTGAAGCTTTCTTT
>many|TRBJ2-7|.|TRBV7-6|13
CASSLAETQGIVF
TGTGCCAGCAGCTTAGCCGAGACCCAGGGAATAGTATTC
>many|TRBJ2-5|.|TRBV5-5|13
CASSRFTRETQYF
TGTGCCAGCAGCCGATTTACACGAGAGACCCAGTACTTC
>many|TRBJ2-1|TRBD2|TRBV6-1|16
CASSTRAGETYNEQFF
TGTGCCAGCAGTACCCGAGCGGGGGAGACCTACAATGAGCAGTTCTTC
>many|TRBJ1-3|.|TRBV7-3|15
CASSLMGEPGNTIYF
TGTGCCAGCAGCTTAATGGGGGAACCTGGAAACACCATATATTTT
>many|TRBJ1-1|.|TRBV29-1|12
CSVERMNTEAFF
TGCAGCGTTGAACGGATGAACACTGAAGCTTTCTTT
>many|TRBJ1-1|.|TRBV28|15
CASSLSQGRNTEAFF
TGTGCCAGCAGTTTGAGTCAGGGGAGGAACACTGAAGCTTTCTTT
>many|TRBJ1-1|TRBD1|TRBV7-2|16
CASSLGQARQGTEAFF
TGTGCCAGCAGCTTAGGACAGGCCCGACAGGGCACTGAAGCTTTCTTT
>few|TRBJ1-1|.|TRBV20-1|13
CSARRGLEGEAFF
TGCAGTGCTAGAAGGGGCCTCGAGGGTGAAGCTTTCTTT